The 13 T cell receptor beta chains in this list originate from one sample, sequenced in a study of shared clonotypes between healthy human individuals (dated by TCRdb to 2018 to 2021). Libraries were prepared through the immunoSEQ multiplex PCR assay. The source is immuneACCESS, and TCRdb retained only in-frame sequences with V and J called. Part of the clones is not carried over; for the studies checked, unresolved V genes explain less than half of this, and the remainder is unexplained. Here the sample has some 2.1 million clones; just under 95% occur a single time. The ten biggest clones cover approximately 1.6% of the sample. CD8 naive samples consisted of CD45RO-negative cells that were positively selected for CCR7, yielding a CD45RA+CCR7+ population without TemRA cells. Sequencing was done on a sample of naive CD8+ T cells from PBMCs. The sample's cell subset or site label is to be understood as: CD45RA+CCR7+. The receptors come from a man between 18 and 35 years old in good health. Some clones in this sample may be carry-over from other donors' samples.

As DNA, the CDR3 is TGTGCCAGCAGCCAAGGTGGTGAGGGAGAGGGGGAGACCCAGTACTTC. Its protein is CASSQGGEGEGETQYF. The chain joins TRBV4-2 to TRBJ2-5, with D perhaps matching TRBD1 or TRBD2 (5 bases each). V was shortened by 1 base and J by 5 bases, with 17 bases between the two germline ends. The germline gives CDR1 LGHNA, CDR2 YNFKEQ. CDR3 length: 16 residues.

The genes are TRBV5-8 and TRBJ1-1; D is ambiguous. The CDR3 runs to 15 residues. Per the germline V gene, CDR1 is SGHTS and CDR2 is YDEGEE. With 2 bases removed from V and 0 bases from J, the gap between germline ends came to 11 bases. The CDR3 nucleotides are TGTGCCAGCAGCTTTTACGAAGGAGTGAACACTGAAGCTTTCTTT. Translated: CASSFYEGVNTEAFF.

The chain carries TRBV27 and TRBJ2-7; a possible D gene is TRBD1 (6 bases). The V end lost 2 bases, the J end lost 2 bases, and 10 bases lay between the germline ends. Germline lookup yields CDR1 MNHEY and CDR2 SMNVEV (reference sequence). The CDR3 loop spans 14 amino acids. CDR3 nucleotide sequence: TGTGCCAGCAGTTTAGAGGGGGTCGCCTACGAGCAGTACTTC. As protein: CASSLEGVAYEQYF.

The J gene is TRBJ1-1, the V gene TRBV9, with D possibly matching TRBD1 (5 bases). Trimming took off 0 bases at V and 4 bases at J, with 10 bases between the two ends. Germline CDR1 is SGDLS and CDR2 is YYNGEE. The CDR3 totals 14 residues. In DNA, the CDR3 is TGTGCCAGCAGCGTAGGTGGGGGGAGCACTGAAGCTTTCTTT. Translation: CASSVGGGSTEAFF.

The J gene is TRBJ2-7, the V gene TRBV11-2; maybe TRBD2 (6 bases). This CDR3 is built from 14 residues. Germline loops: CDR1 SGHAT, CDR2 FQNNGV. V was clipped by 1 base and J by 5 bases, with 12 bases between them. CDR3 DNA: TGTGCCAGCAGCTTAGGGGCCGGGAGCCACGAGCAGTACTTC. Residues: CASSLGAGSHEQYF.

This rearrangement joins TRBV9 to TRBJ2-7, with no clear D. The CDR3 runs 14 residues. The V gene lost 4 bases and the J gene lost 6 bases, with 17 bases spanning the gap. CDR1 is SGDLS, CDR2 YYNGEE, per germline. CDR3: CASSPTSAVLEQYF. The CDR3 DNA follows: TGTGCCAGCAGCCCAACGTCGGCAGTTCTCGAGCAGTACTTC.

The CDR3 loop is CASRDQGFYNEQFF. The CDR3 nucleotides read TGTGCCAGCAGGGACCAGGGTTTCTACAATGAGCAGTTCTTC. The chain has TRBV6-1 and TRBJ2-1; D perhaps matches TRBD1 (5 bases). Trimming pared 6 bases from V and 3 bases from J, leaving 12 bases between. Germline lookup yields CDR1 MNHNS and CDR2 SASEGT. CDR3 size: 14 residues.

In regard to this clone: Different DNA sequences within this sample yield the same CDR3. J is TRBJ2-3 and V is TRBV11-2; possible D gene TRBD1, 5 bases. Germline V lookup: CDR1 SGHAT, CDR2 FQNNGV. CDR3 length: 15 residues. Trimming took 2 bases from V and 1 from J, leaving 10 bases between them. CDR3 nucleotide sequence: TGTGCCAGCAGCTTATCTACAGGTCGCACAGATACGCAGTATTTT. It codes for CASSLSTGRTDTQYF. Using reference TRBV11-2 and TRBJ2-3 for the parts outside the CDR3, the full variable domain is EAGVAQSPRYKIIEKRQSVAFWCNPISGHATLYWYQQILGQGPKLLIQFQNNGVVDDSQLPKDRFSAERLKGVDSTLKIQPAKLEDSAVYLCASSLSTGRTDTQYFGPGTRLTVL.

V is TRBV6-5 and J is TRBJ2-1; 8 nucleotides align to TRBD2. V shed 4 bases, J shed 3 bases, and the junction held 5 bases outside the gene matches. Germline CDR1 and CDR2: MNHEY and SVGAGI. CDR3 length equals 15 residues. CDR3 sequence (DNA): TGTGCCAGCAGTTTTTCTAGCGGGTACTACAATGAGCAGTTCTTC. Translation: CASSFSSGYYNEQFF.

V usage is TRBV11-3 and J usage is TRBJ2-7; TRBD2 aligns across 8 bases. There are 13 residues in the CDR3. The germline gives CDR1 SGHNT, CDR2 YENEEA. Trimming cost V 8 bases and J 2 bases; bases outside gene matches: 5. This chain's CDR3 is CASGTSGTYEQYF. The CDR3 DNA reads as TGTGCCAGCGGTACTAGCGGCACCTACGAGCAGTACTTC.

This chain uses TRBV19 with TRBJ1-5; D unclear. The germline V gene has CDR1 LNHDA and CDR2 SQIVND (reference sequence). V lost 5 bases, J lost 1 base, and 9 bases lay in between. The CDR3 consists of 14 residues. CDR3: CASSPISSNQPQHF. In DNA form, the CDR3 reads TGTGCCAGTAGTCCAATTTCGAGCAATCAGCCCCAGCATTTT.

V and J are TRBV7-2 and TRBJ2-2; D not resolved. The germline V and J ends were trimmed by 3 bases and 8 bases, with 25 bases remaining between them. The CDR3 contains 18 residues. Germline CDR1 and CDR2: SGHTA and FQGNSA. CDR3 nucleotide sequence: TGTGCCAGCAGCTTGCCGATGACACAAGCTGCTGGTTTGGGGGAGCTGTTTTTT. Its translation: CASSLPMTQAAGLGELFF.

The CDR3 DNA reads TGCGCCAGCAGCGTACAGGGCCCCCGGACTGAAGCTTTCTTT. Translation: CASSVQGPRTEAFF. This sequence joins TRBV4-1 and TRBJ1-1; a weak D match, TRBD1 (6 bases). The CDR3 loop spans 14 amino acids. V was trimmed by 5 bases and J by 5 bases, leaving 15 bases between them. Germline CDR1 and CDR2: MGHRA and YSYEKL.